These T cell receptor beta chains were read from a single sample in a study of vaccination effects on CD4 cells after COVID-19. The antigens of these receptors remain unknown. The repertoire was sequenced with immunoSEQ multiplex PCR; TCRdb's copy has only in-frame clones and lacks some. The table lists about 20,000 clones, about 65% of them singletons, with less than 9.5% in the top ten. This specimen was CD4+ T cells from PBMCs cultured with HCoV-NL63 spike peptides, taken before COVID-19 vaccination. The receptors originated from a human donor who received a COVID-19 vaccine. The CDR3 runs from the conserved cysteine through the conserved F or W. The D gene is left open where the match is weak. Clone size, where shown, is once, few, many, or a class for clones that have expanded.

V	size	J	D	CDR3	DNA
TRBV10-3	.	TRBJ2-3	.	CAITGRLAPSTDTQYF	TGTGCCATCACTGGCCGCCTAGCCCCCTCCACAGATACGCAGTATTTT
TRBV5-1	.	TRBJ1-6	.	CASSPGPDNSPLHF	TGCGCCAGCAGCCCCGGGCCGGATAATTCACCCCTCCACTTT
TRBV5-6	.	TRBJ1-4	.	CASSPNLRNEKLFF	TGTGCCAGCAGCCCAAATTTGCGCAATGAAAAACTGTTTTTT
TRBV7-2	.	TRBJ1-6	.	CASSPTGRDSPLHF	TGTGCCAGCAGCCCCACAGGGCGGGATTCACCCCTCCACTTT
TRBV4-1	.	TRBJ1-2	TRBD1	CASSLTGGDYGYTF	TGCGCCAGCAGTCTAACAGGGGGCGACTATGGCTACACCTTC
TRBV29-1	.	TRBJ1-1	TRBD1	CSVGGTGQGAGWTEAFF	TGCAGCGTTGGGGGTACGGGACAGGGGGCCGGTTGGACTGAAGCTTTCTTT
TRBV7-8	.	TRBJ2-3	.	CASSPGTDTQYF	TGTGCCAGCAGCCCGGGCACAGATACGCAGTATTTT
TRBV28	.	TRBJ1-2	.	CASSQGSNYGYTF	TGTGCCAGCAGCCAGGGCTCAAACTATGGCTACACCTTC
TRBV27	.	TRBJ2-5	.	CASSAQVAWETQYF	TGTGCCAGCAGTGCACAGGTGGCCTGGGAGACCCAGTACTTC
TRBV7-7	.	TRBJ2-3	TRBD2	CASSLGGGRTDTQYF	TGTGCCAGCAGCTTAGGCGGGGGTAGGACAGATACGCAGTATTTT
TRBV4-2	once	TRBJ2-7	.	CASSRQGSGRSYEQYF	TGTGCCAGCAGCCGTCAAGGTAGCGGACGGTCCTACGAGCAGTACTTC
TRBV6-5	medium-sized	TRBJ2-7	.	CASRGLQGPHEQYF	TGTGCCAGCCGCGGATTGCAGGGACCCCACGAGCAGTACTTC